The rows below give T cell receptor beta chains drawn from one sample of a study of breast tumors, draining lymph nodes, adjacent tissues. TCRdb itself ran the multiplex PCR reads through MiXCR, one entry per CDR3 protein. The sample lists about 110,000 distinct CDR3 sequences, less than 40% occurring once. Sequenced: axillary lymph node tissue. The receptor set was obtained from a female donor with breast cancer. Some clones in this sample may be carry-over from other donors' samples. CDR3s include the opening cysteine and the closing phenylalanine or tryptophan. The order of the fields is V gene, D gene, clone size, J gene, CDR3 protein, CDR3 DNA. The D gene is left open where the match is weak. Rows may omit the clone size; those that give it use once, few, many or a size class.

TRBV6-6,NA,many,TRBJ1-3,CASSPRSDGKSRNTIYF,TGTGCCAGCTCCCCCCGGTCCGACGGAAAAAGTAGAAACACCATATATTTT
TRBV19,TRBD1,many,TRBJ1-2,CASSVGDRGNGYTF,TGTGCCAGTAGTGTGGGAGACAGGGGGAATGGCTACACCTTC
TRBV18,TRBD1,many,TRBJ1-4,CASSPVIGTGDEKLFF,TGTGCCAGCTCACCGGTCATTGGGACAGGGGATGAAAAACTGTTTTTT
TRBV20-1,TRBD1,many,TRBJ1-4,CSAGQGNNEKLFF,TGCAGTGCGGGACAGGGGAATAATGAAAAACTGTTTTTT
TRBV18,TRBD2,many,TRBJ2-7,CASSPGTNYEQYF,TGTGCCAGCTCACCCGGGACTAACTACGAGCAGTACTTC
TRBV7-8,NA,many,TRBJ1-5,CASSLGARGNQPQHF,TGTGCCAGCAGCTTGGGGGCTCGGGGCAATCAGCCCCAGCATTTT
TRBV6-6,NA,many,TRBJ1-5,CASSYSSGGGQPQHF,TGTGCCAGCAGTTACTCGTCGGGGGGCGGTCAGCCCCAGCATTTT
TRBV18,NA,many,TRBJ2-7,CASSPGTLRYEQYF,TGTGCCAGCTCACCCGGGACTTTACGCTACGAGCAGTACTTC
TRBV7-9,NA,many,TRBJ1-3,CASSPDPGNTIYF,TGTGCCAGCAGCCCCGACCCTGGAAACACCATATATTTT
TRBV14,TRBD1,many,TRBJ1-2,CASSQGTGGVYGYTF,TGTGCCAGCAGCCAAGGAACAGGGGGCGTCTATGGCTACACCTTC
TRBV6-5,NA,many,TRBJ1-2,CASSHLGQVQGGYTF,TGTGCCAGCAGTCACCTCGGGCAGGTTCAGGGTGGCTACACCTTC
TRBV7-8,NA,NA,TRBJ2-7,CASSFRPRRDGPYEQYF,TGTGCCAGCAGCTTTCGGCCTAGGCGGGACGGTCCCTACGAGCAGTACTTC
TRBV5-5,TRBD1,NA,TRBJ1-6,CASSSDRAGSPLHF,TGTGCCAGCAGCTCGGACAGGGCAGGATCACCCCTCCACTTT
TRBV6-2/TRBV6-3,NA,NA,TRBJ1-3,CASKSGVSGNTIYF,TGTGCCAGCAAGTCTGGAGTCTCTGGAAACACCATATATTTT
TRBV7-2,NA,NA,TRBJ2-3,CASSLRNADTQYF,TGTGCCAGCAGCTTACGTAACGCAGATACGCAGTATTTT
TRBV28,NA,many,TRBJ2-7,CASSVSGRHEQYF,TGTGCCAGCAGTGTCTCAGGGAGACACGAGCAGTACTTC
TRBV20-1,TRBD1,many,TRBJ1-5,CSAEPGQMIGNQPQHF,TGCAGTGCTGAACCGGGACAGATGATAGGCAATCAGCCCCAGCATTTT
TRBV18,NA,NA,TRBJ2-3,CASSESGPGTDTQYF,TGTGCCAGCTCAGAGTCAGGACCAGGCACAGATACGCAGTATTTT
TRBV28,TRBD1,NA,TRBJ2-2,CAGNPPGTGDHRELFF,TGTGCCGGCAACCCCCCTGGGACAGGGGACCACCGGGAGCTGTTTTTT
TRBV12-3/TRBV12-4,NA,many,TRBJ2-5,CASSLRKGETQYF,TGTGCCAGCAGTTTAAGGAAGGGAGAGACCCAGTACTTC
TRBV6-4,NA,NA,TRBJ1-5,CASSYDRNQPQHF,TGTGCCAGCAGTTACGACAGGAATCAGCCCCAGCATTTT
TRBV20-1,TRBD2,many,TRBJ2-1,CSASRTSGGASSYNEQFF,TGCAGTGCTAGCAGGACTAGCGGGGGGGCGAGCTCCTACAATGAGCAGTTCTTC
TRBV20-1,NA,many,TRBJ1-2,CSARDHLKLYGYTF,TGCAGTGCTAGAGATCACTTAAAACTATATGGCTACACCTTC
TRBV4-1,NA,many,TRBJ2-3,CASSQSSRLTADTQYF,TGCGCCAGCAGCCAATCCAGCAGACTCACGGCAGATACGCAGTATTTT
TRBV5-1,NA,many,TRBJ2-2,CASSLLGETGELFF,TGCGCCAGCAGCTTGCTAGGGGAAACCGGGGAGCTGTTTTTT
TRBV10-3,TRBD2,many,TRBJ2-7,CAISESIGLAGVYEQYF,TGTGCCATCAGTGAGTCGATTGGACTAGCGGGAGTCTACGAGCAGTACTTC
TRBV10-3,NA,many,TRBJ1-2,CAISAGQAGDGYTF,TGTGCCATCAGCGCCGGTCAGGCAGGGGATGGCTACACCTTC
TRBV27,TRBD1,many,TRBJ2-5,CASSTQQGAEETQYF,TGTGCCAGCAGCACTCAACAGGGGGCAGAAGAGACCCAGTACTTC
TRBV6-6,NA,NA,TRBJ1-1,CASSTSHGRGTGEAFF,TGTGCCAGCAGTACGAGTCACGGACGGGGAACAGGTGAAGCTTTCTTT
TRBV7-3,TRBD2,many,TRBJ2-1,CASSNLAGVNEQFF,TGTGCCAGCAGCAATCTAGCGGGGGTTAATGAGCAGTTCTTC
TRBV20-1,NA,many,TRBJ1-3,CSADVGSTGNTIYF,TGCAGTGCTGACGTGGGGTCGACTGGAAACACCATATATTTT
TRBV9,TRBD1,NA,TRBJ1-1,CASSVSPRQGANTEAFF,TGTGCCAGCAGCGTATCCCCCAGACAGGGGGCGAACACTGAAGCTTTCTTT
TRBV12-3/TRBV12-4,NA,few,TRBJ1-1,CASSSTQGTSEAFF,TGTGCCAGCAGTTCAACACAGGGAACCTCTGAAGCTTTCTTT
TRBV12-3/TRBV12-4,NA,many,TRBJ1-2,CACAGDYGYTF,TGTGCCTGCGCAGGGGACTATGGCTACACCTTC
TRBV28,TRBD1,NA,TRBJ2-5,CASRAPQGAETQYF,TGTGCCAGCAGGGCCCCACAGGGGGCAGAGACCCAGTACTTC
TRBV9,NA,many,TRBJ1-1,CASTSPGTVNTEAFF,TGTGCCAGCACCTCTCCCGGGACGGTGAACACTGAAGCTTTCTTT
TRBV9,NA,NA,TRBJ2-5,CASSFRDSQDTQYF,TGTGCCAGCAGCTTCCGGGACTCTCAAGATACCCAGTACTTC
TRBV5-1,TRBD1,many,TRBJ2-7,CASSSTGRLSYEQCF,TGCGCCAGCAGCTCGACAGGGCGACTATCCTACGAGCAGTGCTTC
TRBV20-1,NA,NA,TRBJ1-1,CSAPLRQGMNTEAFF,TGCAGTGCCCCCCTCAGGCAGGGCATGAACACTGAAGCTTTCTTT
TRBV10-3,TRBD1,many,TRBJ2-1,CAIMENRGPYNEQFF,TGTGCCATCATGGAAAACAGGGGGCCATACAATGAGCAGTTCTTC
TRBV12-3/TRBV12-4,NA,few,TRBJ1-1,CASSPELRVNTEAFF,TGTGCCAGCAGTCCTGAGCTGAGGGTGAACACTGAAGCTTTCTTT
TRBV4-3,TRBD2,NA,TRBJ2-7,CASSQVAGTSSYEQYF,TGCGCCAGCAGCCAAGTTGCCGGGACTAGCTCTTACGAGCAGTACTTC
TRBV29-1,NA,many,TRBJ2-3,CSVDGDRTDTQYF,TGCAGCGTTGATGGGGATCGGACAGATACGCAGTATTTT
TRBV4-2,NA,many,TRBJ2-1,CASSQGGSSEQFF,TGTGCCAGCAGCCAAGGGGGTAGTAGTGAGCAGTTCTTC
TRBV30,NA,many,TRBJ1-3,CAWSQDGSSGNTIYF,TGTGCCTGGAGTCAGGACGGGAGCTCTGGAAACACCATATATTTT
TRBV2,NA,NA,TRBJ1-2,CASRERGYGYTF,TGTGCCAGCAGAGAGAGGGGCTATGGCTACACCTTC
TRBV6-2/TRBV6-3,NA,many,TRBJ2-1,CASGDPYNEQFF,TGTGCCAGCGGCGACCCCTACAATGAGCAGTTCTTC
TRBV27,NA,many,TRBJ2-6,CASSLGQRSSGANVLTF,TGTGCCAGCAGTTTAGGGCAGAGAAGCTCTGGGGCCAACGTCCTGACTTTC
TRBV4-1,NA,NA,TRBJ1-5,CASSQDQFTIEPQHF,TGCGCCAGCAGCCAAGATCAGTTTACGATAGAGCCCCAGCATTTT